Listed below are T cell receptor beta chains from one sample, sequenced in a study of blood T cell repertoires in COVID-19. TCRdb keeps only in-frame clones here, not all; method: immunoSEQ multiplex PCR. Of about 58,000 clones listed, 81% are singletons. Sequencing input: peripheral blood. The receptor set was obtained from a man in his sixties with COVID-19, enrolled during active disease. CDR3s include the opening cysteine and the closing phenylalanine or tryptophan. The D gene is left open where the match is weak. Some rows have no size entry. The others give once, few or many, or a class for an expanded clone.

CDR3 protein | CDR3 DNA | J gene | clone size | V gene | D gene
CASSRTGGNTEAFF | TGCGCCAGCAGCCGGACAGGGGGGAACACTGAAGCTTTCTTT | TRBJ1-1 | - | TRBV5-1 | TRBD1
CASSSFRVPGYTF | TGTGCCAGCAGCTCATTCAGGGTCCCTGGCTACACCTTC | TRBJ1-2 | - | TRBV11-2 | -
CASRRQDSSSYEQYF | TGTGCCAGCAGAAGGCAGGACAGTTCCTCCTACGAGCAGTACTTC | TRBJ2-7 | - | TRBV6-5 | -
CASSQEARSRYTGELFF | TGTGCCAGCAGCCAAGAAGCCCGAAGCAGGTACACCGGGGAGCTGTTTTTT | TRBJ2-2 | - | TRBV3-1/TRBV3-2 | -
CASSDLTRGIYGYTF | TGTGCCAGCAGTGACCTGACCAGGGGGATCTATGGCTACACCTTC | TRBJ1-2 | - | TRBV6-1 | TRBD1
CASSTTGQTALHF | TGTGCCAGTAGTACCACAGGACAGACGGCCCTCCACTTT | TRBJ1-6 | - | TRBV19 | -
CASSLMRGGVNEQFF | TGTGCCAGCAGCTTGATGAGGGGAGGGGTCAATGAGCAGTTCTTC | TRBJ2-1 | - | TRBV7-3 | TRBD2
CASSSGPKEGTEAFF | TGCGCCAGCAGCTCGGGTCCGAAAGAGGGCACTGAAGCTTTCTTT | TRBJ1-1 | - | TRBV5-1 | -
CASAIGGRYNEQFF | TGTGCCAGCGCCATTGGCGGGAGGTACAATGAGCAGTTCTTC | TRBJ2-1 | - | TRBV7-3 | TRBD2
CAISAGRSGNTIYF | TGTGCCATCAGTGCAGGTCGCTCTGGAAACACCATATATTTT | TRBJ1-3 | - | TRBV10-3 | -
CASNSPGQLYSYEQYF | TGCGCCAGCAATTCCCCGGGACAGCTTTACTCCTACGAGCAGTACTTC | TRBJ2-7 | - | TRBV23-1 | TRBD1
CASSAGGAEAFF | TGTGCCAGCAGCGCCGGGGGAGCTGAAGCTTTCTTT | TRBJ1-1 | - | TRBV9 | -
CARDGGSETQYF | TGTGCCCGGGATGGGGGGTCCGAGACCCAGTACTTC | TRBJ2-5 | - | TRBV30 | -
CASDPPGTGTINSNQPQHF | TGTGCCAGCGACCCGCCGGGGACAGGCACGATAAATAGCAATCAGCCCCAGCATTTT | TRBJ1-5 | - | TRBV21-1 | -
CASSPLDTQYF | TGTGCCAGCAGCCCCTTAGATACGCAGTATTTT | TRBJ2-3 | - | TRBV11-3 | -
CASRRGQRQAGETEAFF | TGTGCCAGCAGACGTGGACAAAGACAGGCCGGAGAGACTGAAGCTTTCTTT | TRBJ1-1 | - | TRBV27 | -
CASSPEDRTSSYEQYF | TGTGCCAGCAGCCCGGAGGACAGGACGAGCTCCTACGAGCAGTACTTC | TRBJ2-7 | once | TRBV7-6 | TRBD1
CASSVDSSSYNEQFF | TGCGCCAGCAGCGTCGACAGTAGCTCCTACAATGAGCAGTTCTTC | TRBJ2-1 | - | TRBV5-1 | -
CAWEVAASEADTQYF | TGTGCCTGGGAAGTGGCGGCCAGCGAGGCAGATACGCAGTATTTT | TRBJ2-3 | - | TRBV30 | -
CAITQGGPQGGTEAFF | TGTGCCATCACCCAGGGTGGCCCCCAGGGCGGCACTGAAGCTTTCTTT | TRBJ1-1 | - | TRBV10-3 | -
CASSNRNTEAFF | TGTGCCAGTAGTAACAGGAACACTGAAGCTTTCTTT | TRBJ1-1 | - | TRBV19 | -
CASSYYFQSPYEQYF | TGTGCCAGCAGTTACTACTTTCAAAGCCCCTACGAGCAGTACTTC | TRBJ2-7 | - | TRBV6-5 | -
CASSLGTPKQPQHF | TGTGCCAGCAGCTTAGGGACTCCAAAGCAGCCCCAGCATTTT | TRBJ1-5 | - | TRBV7-8 | -
CASSWDRLTEAFF | TGTGCCAGCAGTTGGGACAGGCTCACTGAAGCTTTCTTT | TRBJ1-1 | - | TRBV2 | TRBD1
CASSQDQSYNEQFF | TGTGCCAGCAGCCAAGACCAATCCTACAATGAGCAGTTCTTC | TRBJ2-1 | - | TRBV3-1/TRBV3-2 | -
CASSQAVAGAHYEQYF | TGTGCCAGCAGTCAAGCCGTGGCAGGCGCCCACTACGAGCAGTACTTC | TRBJ2-7 | - | TRBV6-1 | -
CASSLYQGSTRNEKLFF | TGTGCCAGCAGCTTATATCAGGGAAGTACTCGCAATGAAAAACTGTTTTTT | TRBJ1-4 | - | TRBV5-5 | -
CASSFGGQGARGGNQPQHF | TGTGCCAGCAGCTTCGGGGGACAGGGGGCTCGTGGTGGCAATCAGCCCCAGCATTTT | TRBJ1-5 | - | TRBV5-8 | TRBD1
CASSLVGVYQPQHF | TGTGCCAGCAGCTTAGTCGGGGTGTATCAGCCCCAGCATTTT | TRBJ1-5 | - | TRBV11-2 | -
CASSPDSGEGYTF | TGTGCCAGCTCACCGGACAGTGGAGAGGGCTACACCTTC | TRBJ1-2 | once | TRBV18 | -
CAIREEVYGYTF | TGTGCCATCCGTGAGGAGGTCTATGGCTACACCTTC | TRBJ1-2 | - | TRBV10-3 | -
CASSYRVNQPQHF | TGTGCCAGTAGTTACAGGGTCAATCAGCCCCAGCATTTT | TRBJ1-5 | - | TRBV19 | -
CASSLEHPGTDTQYF | TGCGCCAGCAGCTTGGAGCACCCGGGCACAGATACGCAGTATTTT | TRBJ2-3 | - | TRBV5-1 | -
CASSSATSGRAYNEQFF | TGTGCCAGCAGTTCCGCGACTAGCGGGAGGGCCTACAATGAGCAGTTCTTC | TRBJ2-1 | once | TRBV6-2/TRBV6-3 | TRBD2
CAAKETDKTDTQYF | TGTGCCGCCAAGGAGACGGACAAAACAGATACGCAGTATTTT | TRBJ2-3 | - | TRBV10-3 | -
CASSLDQLTGRYYGYTF | TGTGCCAGCAGCTTAGATCAATTGACAGGGAGGTACTATGGCTACACCTTC | TRBJ1-2 | - | TRBV11-2 | TRBD1
CASSPRLFYEQYF | TGTGCCAGCAGCCCGAGGTTATTCTACGAGCAGTACTTC | TRBJ2-7 | - | TRBV7-2 | -
CASSPGTSSGETQYF | TGCGCCAGCAGCCCAGGGACTAGTTCGGGGGAGACCCAGTACTTC | TRBJ2-5 | - | TRBV5-1 | TRBD2
CASSQDLRYEQYF | TGCGCCAGCAGCCAAGATCTTCGCTACGAGCAGTACTTC | TRBJ2-7 | - | TRBV4-3 | -
CASSPESTGSNQPQHF | TGTGCCAGCTCACCGGAATCGACAGGGAGCAATCAGCCCCAGCATTTT | TRBJ1-5 | few | TRBV18 | TRBD1
CASGRDTQYF | TGTGCCAGCGGCAGAGATACGCAGTATTTT | TRBJ2-3 | - | TRBV5-6 | -
CSVLSGSLYEQYF | TGCAGCGTTTTGTCGGGGAGTTTGTACGAGCAGTACTTC | TRBJ2-7 | - | TRBV29-1 | -
CASSFGTSGRSEQFF | TGCGCCAGCAGCTTTGGGACTAGCGGGAGGAGTGAGCAGTTCTTC | TRBJ2-1 | few | TRBV5-1 | TRBD2
CASSRSSGRGNIQYF | TGTGCCAGTAGTAGGTCTAGCGGGAGAGGGAACATTCAGTACTTC | TRBJ2-4 | - | TRBV19 | TRBD2
CASSIVGGSGYEQYF | TGTGCCAGTAGTATAGTGGGGGGTAGCGGCTACGAGCAGTACTTC | TRBJ2-7 | - | TRBV19 | -
CASNRGGLSGNTIYF | TGTGCCAGCAACCGAGGGGGCCTCTCTGGAAACACCATATATTTT | TRBJ1-3 | few | TRBV6-5 | TRBD1
CASSLGAYEQYF | TGTGCCAGCAGTCTAGGGGCCTACGAGCAGTACTTC | TRBJ2-7 | few | TRBV25-1 | -
CASSRAPRLAGAIHEQFF | TGTGCCAGCAGCCGCGCCCCAAGACTAGCGGGGGCGATCCATGAGCAGTTCTTC | TRBJ2-1 | - | TRBV3-1/TRBV3-2 | TRBD2
CASSRGGGQETQYF | TGTGCCAGCAGCCGAGGGGGTGGTCAAGAGACCCAGTACTTC | TRBJ2-5 | - | TRBV3-1/TRBV3-2 | -
CATIRGVDRGNTEAFF | TGTGCCACTATCCGAGGGGTCGACAGGGGGAACACTGAAGCTTTCTTT | TRBJ1-1 | - | TRBV19 | TRBD1